Presented here are 20 T cell receptor beta chains from one specimen sequenced in a study of tumor and adjacent non-tumor tissue in lung cancer. The library came from three nested PCR rounds adapted from ARM-PCR protocols. TCRdb analysed the multiplex PCR reads with MiXCR anew, one entry per CDR3 protein. The sample consists of 98,000 or so distinct CDR3 sequences, 80% of them appearing once. This sample's RNA came from whole unsorted tissue. This non-tumor lung sample came from over 3 cm beyond the tumor edge. The specimen was distant non-tumor lung tissue. The receptor set was obtained from a man aged 55 to 70 with small cell lung cancer.

The chain is built from TRBV13 and TRBJ2-1; TRBD2 aligns across 9 bases. Trimming removed 7 bases from V and 6 bases from J; junction bases left unmatched: 13. Germline V gene sequence: CDR1 PRHDT, CDR2 FYEKMQ (reference sequence). The CDR3 is made up of 16 amino acids. CDR3 region: CASNPPRAGGLNEQFF. For the CDR3, the DNA is TGTGCCAGCAACCCACCCCGGGCGGGAGGGCTCAATGAGCAGTTCTTC. Variable domain in full (rest from reference TRBV13 and TRBJ2-1): AAGVIQSPRHLIKEKRETATLKCYPIPRHDTVYWYQQGPGQDPQFLISFYEKMQSDKGSIPDRFSAQQFSDYHSELNMSSLELGDSALYFCASNPPRAGGLNEQFFGPGTRLTVL.

The chain combines TRBV11-2 with TRBJ2-7, with 8 bases fitting TRBD2. V lost 1 base, J lost 10 bases, and 12 bases stayed unmatched. The CDR3 has 15 amino acids. Per germline, CDR1 SGHAT and CDR2 FQNNGV. The CDR3 coding sequence is TGTGCCAGCAGCTTAGGCAGCGGGAGCTCCTATAAACAGTACGTC. As protein: CASSLGSGSSYKQYV.

A remark on this clonotype: The missing conserved phenylalanine or tryptophan at the end of this CDR3 makes a read error likely. V usage is TRBV4-1 and J usage is TRBJ1-1; D is uncertain. Trimming left V 1 base short and J 9 bases short, with 9 bases between. Germline V gene data show CDR1 as MGHRA and CDR2 as YSYEKL. The CDR3 extends over 12 amino acids. The CDR3 spells CASSQGADQAFS. DNA of the CDR3: TGCGCCAGCAGCCAAGGGGCAGATCAAGCTTTCTCC.

Notes on this clonotype: One end of the junction does not line up with germline, which may come from a read error. V usage is TRBV30 and J usage is TRBJ1-1, with 7 bases that match TRBD1. The CDR3 has 16 amino acids. Per germline, CDR1 GTSNPN and CDR2 SVGIG (reference sequence). DNA of the CDR3: TGTACCTGGACGGGGGTATTAAGGGGGCGCGACACTGAAGCTTTCTTT. Translated, it gives CTWTGVLRGRDTEAFF.

Worth noting for this clonotype: A much larger clone differs by one base, so this may be a read error. The V gene is TRBV28, the J gene TRBJ2-1; 9 nucleotides match TRBD2. Germline CDR1 reads MDHEN; CDR2 reads SYDVKM. The CDR3 is made up of 20 amino acids. Trimming at V came to 7 bases and at J to 1 base, leaving 20 bases not matched to a gene. Written as DNA, the CDR3 is TGTGCCAGCAAGGGGGAGAGAGTCAGCGGGAGGTTTCGGTCCTACAATGAGCAGTTCTTC. Its translation: CASKGERVSGRFRSYNEQFF.

The chain employs TRBV6-2 or TRBV6-3 and TRBJ2-7, with D uncertain. The CDR3 has 14 residues. Germline V lookup: CDR1 MNHEY, CDR2 SVGEGT. CDR3 region: CVSSSPEGIYKQYV. In nucleotides, the CDR3 is TGTGTCAGCAGTTCCCCTGAAGGGATCTACAAGCAGTACGTC.

As to this clonotype: This CDR3 fails to terminate in the conserved phenylalanine or tryptophan, so it likely reflects a read error. The genes are TRBV6-5 and TRBJ2-2, with a possible D match to TRBD1 (5 bases). Germline V gene lookup returns CDR1 MNHEY and CDR2 SVGAGI. The V end was cut by 6 bases, the J end by 5 bases, with 13 bases between. The CDR3 has 14 amino acids. This chain's CDR3 is CASRYQGLTGELFL. The CDR3 coding sequence is TGTGCCAGCAGATACCAGGGATTAACCGGGGAGCTGTTTCTT.

As for this clonotype: A much more abundant neighbour one base away suggests this may be a read error. The chain recombines TRBV28 with TRBJ2-1; 9 positions agree with TRBD2. Trimming removed 7 bases from V and 4 bases from J; junction bases left unmatched: 8. Looked up from germline, CDR1 is MDHEN and CDR2 is SYDVKM. This CDR3 is 15 amino acids long. The CDR3 sequence: CASMGETSGYNEQFF. CDR3 DNA: TGTGCCAGCATGGGGGAGACTAGCGGTTACAATGAGCAGTTCTTC.

The chain carries TRBV5-6 and TRBJ2-7; no firm D call. Trimming stripped 10 bases from V and 5 bases from J, with 19 bases between. The CDR3 covers 13 residues. Germline V lookup: CDR1 SGHDT, CDR2 YYEEEE. CDR3 sequence: CACIRAPNHEQYV. The CDR3 DNA reads TGTGCCTGCATCCGGGCCCCTAATCACGAGCAGTACGTC.

This clonotype was counted at least ten times. The J gene is TRBJ2-1, the V gene TRBV6-1; D is unclear. The CDR3 contains 16 residues. The V gene's germline CDR1 is MNHNS and CDR2 SASEGT. V lost 2 bases and J lost 8, with 19 bases in between. The DNA for the CDR3 is TGTGCCAGCAGTGAACTGTACGGGCGAACCTGGGATGAGCAGTTCTTC. Translated, it gives CASSELYGRTWDEQFF.

The chain carries TRBV11-2 and TRBJ2-1; 9 bases fit TRBD2. The CDR3 totals 18 residues. Unmatched junction bases numbered 19, after V lost 10 bases and J lost 3 bases. Germline V gene sequence: CDR1 SGHAT, CDR2 FQNNGV. The CDR3 spells CAINLGEAGGYYYNEQFF. CDR3 DNA sequence: TGTGCCATCAACTTAGGAGAAGCGGGAGGCTACTACTACAATGAGCAGTTCTTC. Looking up the rest from reference TRBV11-2 and TRBJ2-1 gives the full variable domain: EAGVAQSPRYKIIEKRQSVAFWCNPISGHATLYWYQQILGQGPKLLIQFQNNGVVDDSQLPKDRFSAERLKGVDSTLKIQPAKLEDSAVYLCAINLGEAGGYYYNEQFFGPGTRLTVL.

The chain employs TRBV18 and TRBJ2-7, with unresolved D. Germline V gene lookup returns CDR1 KGHSH and CDR2 LQKENI. V was pared by 3 bases and J by 6 bases, with 9 bases between. This CDR3 spans 12 amino acids. CDR3 loop: CASSPVEAEQYF. Here the CDR3 DNA reads TGTGCCAGCTCACCGGTAGAGGCCGAGCAGTACTTC.

Turning to this clonotype: The CDR3 does not close with the conserved phenylalanine or tryptophan, likely indicating a read error. The DNA is left out, because the CDR3 cannot be placed on it with certainty; the CDR3 is given as TCRdb lists it. The rearrangement joins TRBV11-2 to TRBJ2-5. Termini included, the CDR3 measures 12 amino acids. Germline values: CDR1 SGHAT, CDR2 FQNNGV. The CDR3 loop reads CASSLVQETLYY.

V and J are TRBV12-3 or TRBV12-4 and TRBJ2-1, with TRBD2 identical over 10 bases. This CDR3 is built from 13 residues. Germline trimming cut 7 bases from V and 7 bases from J; bases unmatched to any gene: 4. DNA for the CDR3: TGTGCCAGCAACAGGACTAGCGGTAATGAGCAGTTCTTC. It translates to CASNRTSGNEQFF.

Here the CDR3 reads CSAPGLAALKQFF. The CDR3 region has the DNA TGCAGCGCACCGGGACTAGCGGCACTAAAGCAGTTCTTC. V gene TRBV29-1 combines with J gene TRBJ2-1, with 11 bases lining up with TRBD2. Trimming cost V 7 bases and J 11 bases; bases outside gene matches: 10. The CDR3 has 13 amino acids. The V gene's germline CDR1 is SQVTM and CDR2 ANQGSEA.

This clonotype showed up just a few times. A read error may produce the germline difference seen at one junction end. The rearrangement uses TRBV11-3 and TRBJ2-3, with D tentatively TRBD1 or TRBD2 (5 bases each). This CDR3 is built from 13 residues. CDR1 and CDR2 from the germline V gene are SGHNT and YENEEA. CDR3 sequence (DNA): TGTGTCAGCAGCTCCCGGGGACCTGATACGCAGTATTTT. The encoded protein is CVSSSRGPDTQYF.

This clonotype was counted a single time. Relative to the germline gene, one junction end is altered; a read error may explain this. This chain joins TRBV29-1 and TRBJ2-7, with 7 positions matching TRBD2. In germline, CDR1 is SQVTM, CDR2 ANQGSEA. CDR3 size: 14 residues. The CDR3: CRVAGGSAYYEQYF. DNA of the CDR3: TGCAGGGTTGCTGGCGGGAGCGCCTATTACGAGCAGTACTTC.

The chain carries TRBV29-1 and TRBJ2-7; TRBD2 agrees at 10 bases. The ends lost 4 bases at V and 6 bases at J; junction bases unmatched: 6. The CDR3 loop spans 13 amino acids. The V gene's germline CDR1 is SQVTM and CDR2 ANQGSEA. CDR3 in amino acids: CSVGRLAGTEQYF. Written as DNA, the CDR3 is TGCAGCGTTGGGCGACTAGCGGGTACCGAGCAGTACTTC.

Remarks on this clonotype: This clone may be a read error of a much larger clone one base away. This sequence joins TRBV5-1 and TRBJ2-5, with TRBD2 matching 7 bases. This CDR3 has 13 amino acids. Germline V gene lookup returns CDR1 SGHRS and CDR2 YFSETQ. CDR3 protein: CAISPLASETQYF. In DNA form, the CDR3 reads TGCGCCATCAGCCCACTAGCGTCGGAGACCCAGTACTTC. Together with reference TRBV5-1 and TRBJ2-5, the CDR3 gives the full variable domain: KAGVTQTPRYLIKTRGQQVTLSCSPISGHRSVSWYQQTPGQGLQFLFEYFSETQRNKGNFPGRFSGRQFSNSRSEMNVSTLELGDSALYLCAISPLASETQYFGPGTRLLVL.

In this sample, this clonotype turned up a few times. A much larger clone differs by one base, so this may be a read error. The CDR3 ends on some other residue instead of the conserved phenylalanine or tryptophan, so this is likely a read error. The V gene is TRBV6-5, the J gene TRBJ2-5; D not certain. V shed 7 bases and J shed 5 bases, with 14 bases lying between them. Germline V gene sequence: CDR1 MNHEY, CDR2 SVGAGI. CDR3 length: 13 residues. This chain's CDR3 is CASTGRVGETQYL. For the CDR3, the DNA is TGTGCCAGCACAGGACGGGTTGGGGAGACCCAGTACTTA.